This section outlines one T cell receptor beta chain sequence together with its context. A much larger clone lies a single base off, so this may be a read error. Using genomic DNA as the template, TCR beta VDJ and CDR3 profiling was carried out. Using its own MiXCR run on the reads, TCRdb lists one record per CDR3 protein. Among some 150,000 distinct CDR3 sequences, roughly half were seen once, and the ten largest hold approximately 12%. This record belongs to a study of CD8+CD57+ T cells in acquired aplastic anemia. About the research overall: Average DNA yield from sorted CD4+ and CD8+ cells was around 3.2 ug.

The patients chosen for sequencing had shown expansion of CD8+CD57+ cells (detected by flow cytometry). Blood sampling was performed on the patients, and none of them had received therapy by then. Sequencing was done on a sample of sorted CD4+, CD8+, or CD8+CD57+ T cells (not recorded which) from PBMCs. This clonotype was obtained from a human donor with aplastic anemia.

The DNA of the CDR3 is TGTGCCAGCTCACCGAGACAGTCATACGAGCAGTACTTC. Translation: CASSPRQSYEQYF. The chain joins TRBV18 to TRBJ2-7, with a possible D match to TRBD1 (5 bases). The germline CDR1 and CDR2 sequences are KGHSH and LQKENI. The CDR3 covers 13 residues. Trimming stripped 3 bases from V and 4 bases from J, with 10 bases between.